This entry features one T cell receptor beta chain sequence. Its antigen has not been determined. One end of the junction varies from germline; a read error may be responsible. The sample comes from a study of blood T cells in healthy people across ages (dated by TCRdb to between 2014 and 2017). A note on the overall study: In model experiments, template switching captured about one uniquely barcoded TCR beta cDNA molecule for every two T cells. Age-related changes in TCR beta repertoire diversity were measured in the study by deep sequencing normalized with unique cDNA molecular identifiers. Four age groups were formed from the donors: young (average approximately 16 years), middle-aged (approximately 39), aged (roughly 59) and long-lived (roughly 81). To avoid experimental bias, donors of different ages were spread randomly across the sequencing lanes. For two donors (one aged 18 to 30 and one aged 80 or older), the study analyzed two additional independent replicas of 1 million unique cDNA reads from the same blood draw. On the study overall, not on this receptor specifically: Because the CMV infection status of the donors was unknown, age-related changes in expanded clonotypes may potentially have been confounded. Estimates of total diversity based on one million sequenced T cells were considered lower bounds and underestimates. Compared with the aged group, more naive CD4+ T cells, fewer expanded clones and increased TCR diversity were shown by the long-lived group, suggesting age selection. The percentage of naive T cells measured by flow cytometry correlated strongly with observed TCR beta diversity. Since profiling was done on bulk unsorted PBMCs, naive and antigen-experienced compartments could not be conclusively compared. Observed TCR beta diversity per million T cells fell roughly linearly with age, and a significant reduction was already apparent by age around 40.

The library came from 5' RACE. Sequencing instrument: Illumina HiSeq 2500. A second PCR of about 6 to 12 cycles was run with a J-beta primer mix and a sample-barcoded 5' primer. Each TCR beta cDNA molecule received a unique molecular identifier from a template-switch 5' adaptor carrying 12 random nucleotides. Each sample yielded at least 3 million CDR3-containing paired-end reads. First-strand cDNA was synthesized from all RNA with the Mint cDNA synthesis kit, primed by a TRBC-specific oligonucleotide. All cDNA was treated with uracil-DNA glycosylase and then went through a first 18-cycle PCR with the universal primers M1SS and BC2_uni_R. The authors' analysis ran thus. For normalization, 1 million high-quality reads, each with a distinct molecular identifier, were randomly selected from each sample. Reads with shared molecular identifiers were discarded instead of being binned into consensus sequences. MiTCR, with a Q25 quality threshold and the strictest error-elimination algorithm, was used for CDR3 identification, clonotype clustering and error correction. A nonparametric unseen species model with Euler transformation was used to estimate lower-bound total TCR beta diversity. The public reads were reprocessed in TCRdb via fastp at Q25 and MiXCR, keeping in-frame beta chains. Here each entry gathers all rows of one CDR3 protein and keeps the most common genes and DNA. What appears here as the V and J calls and clone size reflects TCRdb's work, not the paper's. This sample holds over a million distinct CDR3 sequences; approximately 59% were observed only once. The ten largest clones take up more than 6% of the sample.

The roughly 39 donors, aged about 6 to 100 years, were systemically healthy Caucasian individuals from Russia. Each donor gave ten milliliters of peripheral blood, drawn into EDTA-treated Vacutainer tubes. Ficoll-Paque density-gradient centrifugation was used to isolate PBMCs, with at least 7 million per sample. Trizol reagent was used to extract total RNA from PBMCs, with at least 5.5 micrograms per sample. The percentages of naive CD45RAhigh/CD27high T cells were determined by flow cytometry on a PBMC aliquot from every donor. The sequence derives from a man aged 18 to 29 in good health. The sample consisted of blood.

CDR3 reads: CVSSDGQPYNEQFF. The DNA is as follows: TGTGTCAGCAGTGACGGACAGCCCTACAATGAGCAGTTCTTC. The sequence links TRBV2 to TRBJ2-1; the best D guess is TRBD1, with 6 bases matching. The CDR1 and CDR2 encoded by the germline V gene are SNHLY and FYNNEI. The CDR3 sequence holds 14 residues, the cysteine and phenylalanine included. The read is trimmed to its CDR3 DNA, 42 bases read in frame from base 1.